These 17 T cell receptor beta chains were all obtained from the same sample, sequenced in a study of blood T cells in healthy people across ages. For the second PCR, which ran for about 6 to 12 cycles, a sample-barcoded 5' primer and a J-beta primer mix were used. TCRdb independently ran MiXCR on the 5' RACE reads; one entry per CDR3 protein. The sample holds over 750,000 distinct CDR3 sequences; 25% are singletons and the top ten take roughly a tenth. The same sample was also used in a study of T cells of mothers and their children.

The sample comprised blood. These receptors were collected from a boy between 10 and 17 years old in good health.

A few counts support this clonotype. The V gene is TRBV2, the J gene TRBJ1-3; no clear D. Germline-derived CDR1 and CDR2 are SNHLY and FYNNEI. This CDR3 region has 12 residues. Trimming cost V 8 bases and J 0 bases, with 5 bases left between them. For the CDR3, the DNA is TGTGCCAGCGAGGGCTCTGGAAACACCATATATTTT. Amino acids: CASEGSGNTIYF.

This clonotype has a handful of counts. This chain links TRBV2 with TRBJ2-7; D is unclear. The CDR3 totals 13 residues. CDR1 and CDR2 (germline): SNHLY, FYNNEI. The V and J ends lost 2 bases and 5 bases respectively, with 10 bases between them. The CDR3 sequence is CASSELLSDEQYF. CDR3 coding DNA: TGTGCCAGCAGTGAACTACTGTCCGACGAGCAGTACTTC.

The chain is built from TRBV6-5 and TRBJ2-5; 10 bases align to TRBD2. The CDR3 runs 14 residues. Losses at the gene ends were 4 bases for V and 7 bases for J; bases not matched to a gene: 6. Germline CDR1 and CDR2: MNHEY and SVGAGI. The CDR3 DNA follows: TGTGCCAGCAGTTTGGGGACTAGCGTTGGGACCCAGTACTTC. Translation: CASSLGTSVGTQYF.

In this sample, this clonotype turned up a few times. The chain links TRBV20-1 to TRBJ2-3, with D tentatively TRBD2 (5 bases). The germline V gene has CDR1 DFQATT and CDR2 SNEGSKA (reference sequence). This CDR3 contains 14 residues. Between the trimmed V and J ends, which lost 5 bases and 0 bases, there was a span of 12 bases. In DNA, the CDR3 is TGCAGTGCTTGGACGGGGTCTAGCACAGATACGCAGTATTTT. Protein sequence: CSAWTGSSTDTQYF.

The V gene is TRBV28, the J gene TRBJ2-1; 11 nucleotides align to TRBD2. Germline CDR1 and CDR2: MDHEN and SYDVKM. J was trimmed by 8 bases and V by 5 bases; bases with no gene match: 5. The CDR3 is made up of 14 amino acids. CDR3 protein: CASSRFSGRDEQFF. The CDR3 coding sequence is TGTGCCAGCAGTCGGTTTAGCGGGAGGGATGAGCAGTTCTTC.

The genes are TRBV19 and TRBJ1-2, with unresolved D. Per the germline V gene, CDR1 is LNHDA and CDR2 is SQIVND (reference sequence). This CDR3 is built from 14 residues. Trimming stripped 5 bases from V and 1 base from J, with 11 bases between. DNA for the CDR3: TGTGCCAGTAGTTCCCGGGTCTTTAACTATGGCTACACCTTC. This encodes CASSSRVFNYGYTF.

This clonotype was observed a few times. The V call is TRBV7-9, the J call TRBJ2-3; 12 bases fit TRBD2. This CDR3 spans 17 amino acids. Per the germline V gene, CDR1 is SEHNR and CDR2 is FQNEAQ (reference sequence). V was pared by 4 bases and J by 5 bases, with 10 bases of the junction left unmatched. The CDR3 loop reads CASSSGLAGKKVDTQYF. CDR3 DNA: TGTGCCAGCAGCTCCGGACTAGCGGGAAAAAAGGTAGATACGCAGTATTTT.

This clonotype was counted only a few times. The V call is TRBV28, the J call TRBJ2-1; D could derive from TRBD1 or TRBD2 (5 bases each). CDR1 MDHEN and CDR2 SYDVKM come from the germline V gene. The CDR3 is 16 residues long. Trimming left V 7 bases short and J 6 bases short, with 22 bases between. CDR3 sequence: CASNQAQSGTGNEQFF. CDR3 nucleotides: TGTGCCAGCAATCAAGCACAGTCGGGGACCGGCAATGAGCAGTTCTTC.

The chain recombines TRBV2 with TRBJ2-5; 8 bases match TRBD2. The CDR3 is made up of 14 amino acids. Trimming removed 11 bases from V and 7 bases from J; junction bases left unmatched: 15. The germline CDR1 and CDR2 sequences are SNHLY and FYNNEI. The CDR3 region has the DNA TGTGCCGGTGATGCGGGAGGTCTTTTTGGGACCCAGTACTTC. This translates into CAGDAGGLFGTQYF.

This clonotype has only a few counts. This chain joins TRBV14 and TRBJ2-7; D not certain. Germline CDR1 SGHDN, CDR2 FVKESK. This CDR3 comprises 13 residues. Trimming stripped 1 base from V and 6 bases from J, with 10 bases between. The CDR3 region is CASSQVWGLEQYF. The CDR3 DNA follows: TGTGCCAGCAGCCAAGTCTGGGGTCTCGAGCAGTACTTC.

This clonotype was detected only a few times. The V gene is TRBV19, the J gene TRBJ1-1; TRBD1 agrees at 9 bases. With 6 bases clipped from V and 3 bases from J, the junction kept 11 bases outside the gene matches. The CDR3 loop spans 16 amino acids. The germline CDR1 and CDR2 sequences are LNHDA and SQIVND (reference sequence). CDR3 coding DNA: TGTGCCAGTAGCCCAACGGACAGGGGACCATACACTGAAGCTTTCTTT. Encoded protein: CASSPTDRGPYTEAFF.

This clonotype showed up just a few times. The chain uses TRBV19 and TRBJ2-5; D might be TRBD2 (6 bases). Germline CDR1 reads LNHDA; CDR2 reads SQIVND (reference sequence). The CDR3 has 15 amino acids. The V and J ends lost 5 bases and 5 bases respectively, with 18 bases between them. CDR3: CASSPQEAGRETQYF. The DNA for the CDR3 is TGTGCCAGTAGTCCCCAGGAGGCTGGGAGGGAGACCCAGTACTTC.

The chain carries TRBV6-4 and TRBJ2-3; D tentatively fits TRBD1 or TRBD2 (5 bases each). V lost 8 bases, J lost 4 bases, and 10 bases lay in between. The CDR3 runs to 12 residues. CDR1 is MRHNA, CDR2 SNTAGT, per germline. The CDR3 sequence: CASGTGSDTQYF. For the CDR3, the DNA is TGTGCCAGCGGGACCGGCTCAGATACGCAGTATTTT.

This clonotype has a handful of counts. The chain couples TRBV20-1 to TRBJ2-1, with 8 bases that match TRBD2. The ends lost 6 bases at V and 1 base at J; junction bases unmatched: 5. Germline CDR1 DFQATT, CDR2 SNEGSKA (reference sequence). The CDR3 consists of 14 residues. CDR3 nucleotides: TGCAGTGCAGTACTAGCGGAATCCTACAATGAGCAGTTCTTC. Its protein product is CSAVLAESYNEQFF.

This chain uses TRBV5-6 with TRBJ2-5; possibly TRBD1 for D (5 bases). The J call may be faulty, since TRBJ2-7 better matches the DNA end. The CDR3 has 13 amino acids. From germline, CDR1 is SGHDT and CDR2 YYEEEE. The CDR3 bases are TGTGCCAGCAACCCGTCCCCAGGGTACGAGCAGTACTTC. The encoded protein is CASNPSPGYEQYF.

The V gene is TRBV20-1, the J gene TRBJ2-7; 9 nucleotides agree with TRBD1. The germline CDR1 and CDR2 sequences are DFQATT and SNEGSKA (reference sequence). The CDR3 is 18 amino acids. V was pared by 2 bases and J by 4 bases, with 18 bases of the junction left unmatched. The CDR3 region is CSARQIFPEGQGPYEQYF. For the CDR3, the DNA is TGCAGTGCTAGACAAATTTTCCCTGAGGGACAGGGCCCTTACGAGCAGTACTTC.

This clonotype was picked up a small number of times. This chain connects TRBV6-2 or TRBV6-3 to TRBJ2-6; maybe TRBD2 (6 bases). The ends were cut back, 8 bases at V and 4 bases at J, with 15 bases in the middle. Germline CDR1 and CDR2: MNHEY and SVGEGT. The CDR3 sequence is 15 residues long. The CDR3 coding sequence is TGTGCCAGCCAAATGGGGGACTTGGGGGCCAACGTCCTGACTTTC. Translated, it gives CASQMGDLGANVLTF.